This is a list of T cell receptor beta chains from one sample in a study of T cell responses to AZD1222 COVID-19 vaccine. Generated by immunoSEQ multiplex PCR, the TCRdb table keeps only in-frame clones and is missing some. The repertoire holds 100,000 to 150,000 clones, under 90% seen once, with 20% to 25% in the top ten. Specimen: peripheral blood, collected on day 0 of AZD1222 vaccination. The receptors here all came from an adult in good health. Each CDR3 is given with its conserved first and last residue. The D gene is left open where the match is weak. Size values are once, few and many counts, or a class for expanded clones, and some rows have none.

clone_size,j_call,d_call,v_call,cdr3_aa,cdr3_nt
NA,TRBJ2-1,NA,TRBV20-1,CSQEGFDEQFF,TGCTCCCAGGAAGGGTTCGATGAGCAGTTCTTC
once,TRBJ2-2,NA,TRBV29-1,CSAEHRNTGELFF,TGCAGCGCCGAACACAGAAACACCGGGGAGCTGTTTTTT
NA,TRBJ1-5,NA,TRBV5-1,CASSPRPGDNSNQPQHF,TGCGCCAGCAGCCCCAGACCAGGGGACAATAGCAATCAGCCCCAGCATTTT
NA,TRBJ2-3,TRBD1,TRBV5-5,CASSLEGTGNVGTDTQYF,TGTGCCAGCAGCTTGGAGGGGACAGGGAATGTAGGCACAGATACGCAGTATTTT
NA,TRBJ2-2,NA,TRBV6-4,CASSDSGTGELFF,TGTGCCAGCAGTGACTCGGGGACCGGGGAGCTGTTTTTT
once,TRBJ1-5,NA,TRBV19,CASSMKAGDNQPQHF,TGTGCCAGTAGTATGAAGGCAGGGGATAATCAGCCCCAGCATTTT
once,TRBJ2-7,NA,TRBV2,CATSQDRFEQYF,TGTGCCACCTCACAAGACAGGTTCGAGCAGTACTTC
NA,TRBJ1-4,TRBD1,TRBV19,CASSFIADRDEKLFF,TGTGCCAGTAGTTTCATCGCGGACAGGGACGAAAAACTGTTTTTT
NA,TRBJ1-6,NA,TRBV10-3,CAISRDINSPLHF,TGTGCCATCAGCCGGGACATTAATTCACCCCTCCACTTT
once,TRBJ1-1,NA,TRBV6-1,CASILLSGVNTEAFF,TGTGCCAGCATTCTACTTTCGGGGGTGAACACTGAAGCTTTCTTT
NA,TRBJ1-6,TRBD1,TRBV7-8,CASRQTGAQYSPLHF,TGTGCCAGCAGGCAGACAGGGGCGCAGTACTCACCCCTCCACTTT
NA,TRBJ2-7,NA,TRBV7-9,CASSLALDEQYF,TGTGCCAGCAGCTTGGCCCTGGACGAGCAGTACTTC
NA,TRBJ2-2,NA,TRBV7-9,CASSLPPTGRTGELFF,TGTGCCAGCAGCCTCCCCCCGACAGGTCGCACCGGGGAGCTGTTTTTT
once,TRBJ2-3,NA,TRBV3-1/TRBV3-2,CASSSSTDTQYF,TGTGCCAGCAGCTCTAGCACAGATACGCAGTATTTT
few,TRBJ2-3,TRBD2,TRBV4-1,CASSQENSGGAGDTQYF,TGCGCCAGCAGCCAAGAAAATAGCGGGGGGGCTGGAGATACGCAGTATTTT
NA,TRBJ1-4,NA,TRBV28,CASSRFGSRLFF,TGTGCCAGCAGCAGATTCGGGAGTAGACTGTTTTTT
NA,TRBJ2-7,NA,TRBV2,CASSEDWQGSGEQYF,TGTGCCAGCAGTGAAGATTGGCAGGGAAGCGGCGAGCAGTACTTC
NA,TRBJ1-1,NA,TRBV27,CASSLARGWNTEAFF,TGTGCCAGCAGTTTAGCCCGGGGGTGGAACACTGAAGCTTTCTTT
once,TRBJ2-2,TRBD2,TRBV5-1,CASSLGLAGPNPNTGELFF,TGCGCCAGCAGCTTGGGACTAGCGGGGCCGAATCCGAACACCGGGGAGCTGTTTTTT
NA,TRBJ1-4,NA,TRBV7-9,CASSLTDSSEKLFF,TGTGCCAGCAGCCTAACCGACAGCTCTGAAAAACTGTTTTTT
NA,TRBJ1-6,NA,TRBV7-8,CASSVTGKDSPLHF,TGTGCCAGCAGCGTAACGGGGAAAGATTCACCCCTCCACTTT
NA,TRBJ1-5,TRBD1,TRBV9,CASSQDRVNSNQPQHF,TGTGCCAGCAGCCAAGACAGGGTTAATAGCAATCAGCCCCAGCATTTT
NA,TRBJ1-2,TRBD1,TRBV5-4,CASSLGQGLSYGYTF,TGTGCCAGCAGCTTGGGACAGGGCCTTTCCTATGGCTACACCTTC
NA,TRBJ1-5,NA,TRBV10-2,CASRQDSNQPQHF,TGCGCCAGCAGACAGGATAGCAATCAGCCCCAGCATTTT
NA,TRBJ1-4,NA,TRBV10-2,CASSGVGFQEKLFF,TGCGCCAGCAGTGGGGTAGGGTTTCAGGAAAAACTGTTTTTT
NA,TRBJ2-4,TRBD1,TRBV28,CASSLKQGFKNIQYF,TGTGCCAGCAGTCTAAAACAGGGGTTCAAAAACATTCAGTACTTC
NA,TRBJ2-3,TRBD2,TRBV9,CASSVEEGLAGTDTQYF,TGTGCCAGCAGCGTAGAAGAAGGACTAGCGGGCACAGATACGCAGTATTTT
NA,TRBJ1-3,NA,TRBV11-2,CASSFAGGNTIYF,TGTGCCAGCAGCTTCGCAGGGGGAAACACCATATATTTT
NA,TRBJ2-3,NA,TRBV7-2,CASSLGWSSTDTQYF,TGTGCCAGCAGCTTAGGTTGGTCTAGCACAGATACGCAGTATTTT
few,TRBJ2-2,NA,TRBV7-9,CASSFRLGGLNTGELFF,TGTGCCAGCAGCTTCAGGCTCGGCGGGCTGAACACCGGGGAGCTGTTTTTT
NA,TRBJ1-3,NA,TRBV7-2,CASSLDPGHTIYF,TGTGCCAGCAGCTTAGACCCCGGACACACCATATATTTT
NA,TRBJ1-5,NA,TRBV9,CASSVEAGQPQHF,TGTGCCAGCAGCGTAGAAGCTGGCCAGCCCCAGCATTTT
NA,TRBJ1-4,TRBD1,TRBV5-1,CASSQGQGAEKLFF,TGCGCCAGCAGCCAAGGACAGGGGGCTGAAAAACTGTTTTTT
NA,TRBJ1-2,NA,TRBV19,CASSHRGDYGYTF,TGTGCCAGTAGTCACCGGGGGGACTATGGCTACACCTTC
NA,TRBJ2-7,NA,TRBV28,CASSLRVYEQYF,TGTGCCAGCAGTTTACGGGTCTACGAGCAGTACTTC
once,TRBJ2-7,TRBD1,TRBV6-2/TRBV6-3,CASSTGTGGLEQYF,TGTGCCAGCAGTACCGGGACAGGAGGTCTGGAGCAGTACTTC
NA,TRBJ1-2,TRBD1,TRBV27,CASSGDRANGYTF,TGTGCCAGCAGTGGGGACAGGGCTAATGGCTACACCTTC
few,TRBJ1-4,TRBD1,TRBV24-1,CATGRQGGREKLFF,TGTGCCACCGGTAGACAGGGAGGGCGCGAAAAACTGTTTTTT
once,TRBJ1-3,NA,TRBV4-1,CASSQTGYSGNTIYF,TGCGCCAGCAGCCAGACCGGGTACTCTGGAAACACCATATATTTT
once,TRBJ1-2,TRBD1,TRBV12-3/TRBV12-4,CASSQTGDYGYTF,TGTGCCAGCAGCCAGACAGGGGACTATGGCTACACCTTC
NA,TRBJ2-3,NA,TRBV5-1,CASSLEARGADTQYF,TGCGCCAGCAGCCTCGAGGCTAGAGGTGCAGATACGCAGTATTTT
NA,TRBJ2-7,TRBD1,TRBV19,CASSAPGTGAYEQYF,TGTGCCAGTAGTGCCCCCGGGACAGGGGCCTACGAGCAGTACTTC
once,TRBJ1-2,TRBD1,TRBV4-3,CASSQRGTGNYGYTF,TGCGCCAGCAGCCAACGCGGGACAGGGAACTATGGCTACACCTTC
NA,TRBJ1-1,NA,TRBV11-2,CASSSRPPGGANTEAFF,TGTGCCAGCAGCTCAAGACCCCCCGGGGGGGCGAACACTGAAGCTTTCTTT
NA,TRBJ2-2,NA,TRBV2,CASSVGPRNTGELFF,TGTGCCAGCAGTGTTGGACCTAGGAACACCGGGGAGCTGTTTTTT
NA,TRBJ2-7,NA,TRBV4-2,CASSQETREQYF,TGTGCCAGCAGCCAAGAGACTCGCGAGCAGTACTTC
NA,TRBJ2-3,NA,TRBV29-1,CSVELGGLGTQYF,TGCAGCGTTGAACTAGGGGGGTTGGGCACGCAGTATTTT
NA,TRBJ2-3,NA,TRBV7-3,CASSVGPGRTDTQYF,TGTGCCAGCAGCGTCGGGCCAGGGCGCACAGATACGCAGTATTTT
NA,TRBJ2-5,TRBD2,TRBV5-6,CASHKAGEGPETQYF,TGTGCCAGCCATAAAGCGGGGGAAGGACCTGAGACCCAGTACTTC
NA,TRBJ2-2,TRBD2,TRBV27,CASSFRGTSGSTGELFF,TGTGCCAGCAGTTTTCGGGGGACTAGCGGTTCCACCGGGGAGCTGTTTTTT
NA,TRBJ1-1,NA,TRBV6-5,CASSQQRTNTEAFF,TGTGCCAGCAGTCAACAGCGGACGAACACTGAAGCTTTCTTT
NA,TRBJ2-3,NA,TRBV21-1,CASSKGTGGQDTQYF,TGTGCCAGCAGCAAAGGGACAGGGGGCCAAGATACGCAGTATTTT
NA,TRBJ2-6,NA,TRBV7-2,CASTASGKGANVLTF,TGTGCCAGCACCGCCTCCGGGAAAGGGGCCAACGTCCTGACTTTC
NA,TRBJ2-1,NA,TRBV12-3/TRBV12-4,CASSPFHRERQFF,TGTGCCAGCAGTCCCTTCCACCGGGAAAGGCAGTTCTTC
NA,TRBJ2-5,TRBD2,TRBV7-9,CASSARLAGAQETQYF,TGTGCCAGCAGCGCTAGACTAGCGGGGGCCCAAGAGACCCAGTACTTC
NA,TRBJ2-3,TRBD2,TRBV19,CASSTARLAGGRVQYF,TGTGCCAGTAGTACGGCCCGACTAGCGGGGGGGCGGGTGCAGTATTTT
NA,TRBJ1-1,TRBD1,TRBV4-3,CASSHGAGTENTEAFF,TGCGCCAGCAGCCACGGGGCCGGGACAGAAAACACTGAAGCTTTCTTT
few,TRBJ1-1,TRBD1,TRBV28,CASSQSQTGKNTEAFF,TGTGCCAGCAGTCAGTCCCAGACAGGGAAGAACACTGAAGCTTTCTTT
NA,TRBJ1-1,NA,TRBV28,CASSSFPNTEAFF,TGTGCCAGCAGCTCCTTCCCGAACACTGAAGCTTTCTTT
NA,TRBJ1-2,NA,TRBV19,CASNGLDYGYTF,TGTGCCAGTAATGGCCTCGACTATGGCTACACCTTC